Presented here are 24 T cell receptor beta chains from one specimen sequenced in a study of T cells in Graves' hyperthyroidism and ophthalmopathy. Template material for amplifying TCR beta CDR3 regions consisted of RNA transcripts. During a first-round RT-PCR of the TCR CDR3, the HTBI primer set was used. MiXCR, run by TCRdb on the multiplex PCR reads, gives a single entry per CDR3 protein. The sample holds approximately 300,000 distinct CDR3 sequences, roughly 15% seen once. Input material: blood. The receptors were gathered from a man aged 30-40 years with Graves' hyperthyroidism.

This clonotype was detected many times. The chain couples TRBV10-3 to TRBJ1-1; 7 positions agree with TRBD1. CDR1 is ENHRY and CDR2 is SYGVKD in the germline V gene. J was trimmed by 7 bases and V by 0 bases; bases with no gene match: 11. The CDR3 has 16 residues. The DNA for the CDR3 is TGTGCCATCAGTGAGTCGGGACAGAGGGGCCCTTATGAAGCTTTCTTT. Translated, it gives CAISESGQRGPYEAFF.

The CDR3 sequence: CATIQGQGQNQPQHF. CDR3 sequence (DNA): TGTGCCACCATTCAGGGGCAGGGGCAAAATCAGCCCCAGCATTTT. The V gene is TRBV19, the J gene TRBJ1-5, with a weak D call TRBD1 (6 bases). This CDR3 has 15 residues. CDR1 and CDR2 (germline): LNHDA, SQIVND (reference sequence). V dropped 10 bases and J dropped 4 bases, with 20 bases sitting between them.

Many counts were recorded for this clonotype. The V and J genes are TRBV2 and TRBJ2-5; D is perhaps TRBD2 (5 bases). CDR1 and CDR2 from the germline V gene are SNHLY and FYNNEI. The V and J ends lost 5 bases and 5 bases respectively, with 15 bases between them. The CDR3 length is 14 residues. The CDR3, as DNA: TGTGCCAGCAGTCCCTCGGGAATGGGGGAGACCCAGTACTTC. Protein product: CASSPSGMGETQYF.

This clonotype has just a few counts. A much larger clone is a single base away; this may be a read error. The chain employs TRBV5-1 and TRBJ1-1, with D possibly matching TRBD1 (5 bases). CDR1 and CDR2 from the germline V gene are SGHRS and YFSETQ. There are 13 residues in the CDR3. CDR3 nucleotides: TGCGCCAGCAGAAACCCAGGACACACTGAAGCTTGCTTT. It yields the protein CASRNPGHTEACF.

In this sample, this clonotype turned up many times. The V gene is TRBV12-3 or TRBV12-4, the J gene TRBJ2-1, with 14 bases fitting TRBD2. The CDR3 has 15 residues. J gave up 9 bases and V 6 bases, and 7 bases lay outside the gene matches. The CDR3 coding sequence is TGTGCCAGCAGCCTGGGACTAGCGGGAGTCGTTGAGCAGTTCTTC. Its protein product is CASSLGLAGVVEQFF.

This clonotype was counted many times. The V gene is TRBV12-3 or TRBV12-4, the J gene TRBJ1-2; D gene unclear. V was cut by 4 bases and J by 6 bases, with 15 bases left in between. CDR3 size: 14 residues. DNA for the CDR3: TGTGCCAGCAGTTCCGGAGGTTTTGGGGATGGCTACACCTTC. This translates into CASSSGGFGDGYTF.

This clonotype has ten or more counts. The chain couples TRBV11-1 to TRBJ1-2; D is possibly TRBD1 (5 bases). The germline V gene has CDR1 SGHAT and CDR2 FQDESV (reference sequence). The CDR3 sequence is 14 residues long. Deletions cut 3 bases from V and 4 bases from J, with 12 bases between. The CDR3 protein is CASSLQGVGYGYTF. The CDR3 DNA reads TGTGCCAGCAGCTTGCAGGGTGTGGGCTATGGCTACACCTTC.

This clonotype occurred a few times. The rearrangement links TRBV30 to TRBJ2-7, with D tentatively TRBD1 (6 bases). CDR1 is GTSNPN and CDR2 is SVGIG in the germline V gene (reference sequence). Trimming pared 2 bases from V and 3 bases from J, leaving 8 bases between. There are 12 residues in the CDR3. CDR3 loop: CAWSSGHYEQYF. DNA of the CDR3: TGTGCCTGGAGTTCGGGACACTACGAGCAGTACTTC. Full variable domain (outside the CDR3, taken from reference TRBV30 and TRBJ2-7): SQTIHQWPATLVQPVGSPLSLECTVEGTSNPNLYWYRQAAGRGLQLLFYSVGIGQISSEVPQNLSASRPQDRQFILSSKKLLLSDSGFYLCAWSSGHYEQYFGPGTRLTVT.

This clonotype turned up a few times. The CDR3 is CASSLVTVAPLHF. CDR3 sequence (DNA): TGTGCCAGCAGCTTAGTAACGGTCGCACCCCTCCACTTT. The rearrangement uses TRBV7-9 and TRBJ1-6, with no clear D. Trimming cost V 1 base and J 11 bases, with 9 bases left between them. Germline-derived CDR1 and CDR2 are SEHNR and FQNEAQ (reference sequence). The CDR3 sequence is 13 residues long.

CDR3 protein: CSVDAVSTGELFF. The CDR3 bases are TGCAGCGTTGATGCGGTTTCCACCGGGGAGCTGTTTTTT. The genes are TRBV29-1 and TRBJ2-2; no clear D. Germline values: CDR1 SQVTM, CDR2 ANQGSEA. The germline V and J ends were trimmed by 3 bases and 4 bases, with 9 bases remaining between them. The CDR3 extends over 13 amino acids.

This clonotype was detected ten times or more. The CDR3 protein is CATSDWTSGRGRNEQFF. In nucleotides, the CDR3 is TGTGCCACCAGTGATTGGACTAGCGGGAGAGGTCGCAATGAGCAGTTCTTC. The V and J genes are TRBV24-1 and TRBJ2-1; 13 bases line up with TRBD2. The ends lost 2 bases at V and 6 bases at J; junction bases unmatched: 6. This CDR3 contains 17 residues. Germline V gene data show CDR1 as KGHDR and CDR2 as SFDVKD.

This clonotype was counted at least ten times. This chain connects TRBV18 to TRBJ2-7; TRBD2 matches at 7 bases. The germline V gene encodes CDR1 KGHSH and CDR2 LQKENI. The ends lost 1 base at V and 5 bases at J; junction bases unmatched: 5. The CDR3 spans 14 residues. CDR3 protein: CASSPRTSRDEQYF. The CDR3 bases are TGTGCCAGCTCACCACGGACTAGTCGGGACGAGCAGTACTTC.

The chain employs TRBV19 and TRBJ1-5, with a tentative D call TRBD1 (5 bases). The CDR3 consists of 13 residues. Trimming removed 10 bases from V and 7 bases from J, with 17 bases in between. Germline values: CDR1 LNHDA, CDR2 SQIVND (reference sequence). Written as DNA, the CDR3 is TGTGCCACCGCCGGGACTGCGGGCCAGCCCCAGCATTTT. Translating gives CATAGTAGQPQHF.

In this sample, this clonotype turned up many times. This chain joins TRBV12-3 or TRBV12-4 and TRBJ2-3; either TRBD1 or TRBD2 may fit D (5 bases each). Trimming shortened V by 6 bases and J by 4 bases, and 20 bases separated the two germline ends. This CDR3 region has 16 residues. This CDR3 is CASRTDMRAAPDTQYF. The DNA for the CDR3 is TGTGCCAGCAGGACGGACATGAGGGCCGCACCAGATACGCAGTATTTT.

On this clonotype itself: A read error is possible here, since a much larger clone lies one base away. This CDR3 is CASSLAWTGGHTGAFF. CDR3 coding DNA: TGTGCCAGCAGTTTGGCGTGGACAGGTGGGCACACTGGAGCTTTCTTT. V is TRBV12-3 or TRBV12-4 and J is TRBJ1-1, with 7 bases that match TRBD1. The CDR3 consists of 16 residues.

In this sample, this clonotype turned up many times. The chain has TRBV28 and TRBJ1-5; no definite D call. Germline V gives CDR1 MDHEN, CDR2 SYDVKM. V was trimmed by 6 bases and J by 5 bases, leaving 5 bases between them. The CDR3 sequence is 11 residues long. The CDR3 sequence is CASSIDQPQHF. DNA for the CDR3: TGTGCCAGCAGCATAGATCAGCCCCAGCATTTT.

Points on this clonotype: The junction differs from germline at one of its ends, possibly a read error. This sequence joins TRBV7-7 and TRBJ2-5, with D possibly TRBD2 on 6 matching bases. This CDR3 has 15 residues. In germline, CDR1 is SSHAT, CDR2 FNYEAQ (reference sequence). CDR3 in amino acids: CASSLRGGSGETQYF. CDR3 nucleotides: TGTGCTAGCAGCCTGAGGGGTGGTAGCGGAGAGACCCAGTACTTC.

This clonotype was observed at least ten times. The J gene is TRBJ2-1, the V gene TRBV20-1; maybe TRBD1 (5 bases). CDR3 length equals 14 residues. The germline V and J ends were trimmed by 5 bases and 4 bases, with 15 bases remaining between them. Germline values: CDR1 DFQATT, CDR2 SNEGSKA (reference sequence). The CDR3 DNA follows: TGCAGTGCTCACTCGTCTAAGGGGTACAATGAGCAGTTCTTC. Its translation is CSAHSSKGYNEQFF.

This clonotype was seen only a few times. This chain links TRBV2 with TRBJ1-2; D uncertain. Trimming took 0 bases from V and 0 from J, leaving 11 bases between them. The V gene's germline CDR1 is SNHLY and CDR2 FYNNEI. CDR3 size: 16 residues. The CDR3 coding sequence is TGTGCCAGCAGTGAAGCAGTCCTCTCCTCTAACTATGGCTACACCTTC. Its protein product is CASSEAVLSSNYGYTF.

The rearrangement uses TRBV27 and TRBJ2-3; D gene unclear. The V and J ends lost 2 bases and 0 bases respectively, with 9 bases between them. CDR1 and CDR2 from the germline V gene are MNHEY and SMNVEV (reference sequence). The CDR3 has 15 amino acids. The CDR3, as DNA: TGTGCCAGCAGTTTACGGTGGCTTAGCACAGATACGCAGTATTTT. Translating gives CASSLRWLSTDTQYF.

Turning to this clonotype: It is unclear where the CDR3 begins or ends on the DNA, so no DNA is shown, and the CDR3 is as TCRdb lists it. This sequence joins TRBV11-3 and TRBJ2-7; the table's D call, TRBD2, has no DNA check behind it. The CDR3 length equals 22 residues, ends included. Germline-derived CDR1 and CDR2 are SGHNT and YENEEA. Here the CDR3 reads CASSFYICSAHRPSGRAYEQYF.

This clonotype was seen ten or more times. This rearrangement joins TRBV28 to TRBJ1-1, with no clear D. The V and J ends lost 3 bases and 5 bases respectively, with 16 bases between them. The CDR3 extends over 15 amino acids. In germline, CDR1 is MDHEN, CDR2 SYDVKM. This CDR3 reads CASSFEREGYTEAFF. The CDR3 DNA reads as TGTGCCAGCAGTTTTGAAAGGGAAGGATATACTGAAGCTTTCTTT.

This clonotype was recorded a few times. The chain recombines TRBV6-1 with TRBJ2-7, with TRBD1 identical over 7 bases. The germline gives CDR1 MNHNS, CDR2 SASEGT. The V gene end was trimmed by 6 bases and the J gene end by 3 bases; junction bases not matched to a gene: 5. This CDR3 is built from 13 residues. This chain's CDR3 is CASSRDRNYEQYF. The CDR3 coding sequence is TGTGCCAGCAGCCGGGACAGAAACTACGAGCAGTACTTC.

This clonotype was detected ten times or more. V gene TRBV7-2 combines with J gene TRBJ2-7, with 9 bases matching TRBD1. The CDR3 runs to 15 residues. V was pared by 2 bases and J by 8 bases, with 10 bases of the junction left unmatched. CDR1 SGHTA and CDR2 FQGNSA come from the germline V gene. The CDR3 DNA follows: TGTGCCAGCAGCTTATCTTCGGGACAGGGTCCGAAGCAGTACTTC. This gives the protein CASSLSSGQGPKQYF.